A single sample gave rise to the 30 T cell receptor beta chains below, sequenced in a study of T cells in Graves' hyperthyroidism and ophthalmopathy. RNA transcripts provided the source from which TCR beta CDR3 regions were amplified. RT-PCR in the first round (using the HTBI primer set) targeted the TCR CDR3. TCRdb recomputed calls from the multiplex PCR reads with MiXCR, one row per CDR3 protein. The table includes 550,000 to 650,000 distinct CDR3 sequences, about 15% detected once. The sample was blood. These TCRs come from a woman aged 40 to 50 with Graves' hyperthyroidism.

This clonotype was seen a few times. The chain recombines TRBV5-1 with TRBJ2-7, with D possibly being TRBD1 (6 bases). V shed 4 bases and J shed 4 bases, with 15 bases lying between them. CDR1 is SGHRS and CDR2 is YFSETQ in the germline V gene. The CDR3 runs 14 residues. The CDR3 region has the DNA TGCGCCAGCAGCCCGGACAGCGGCCTTTACGAGCAGTACTTC. It specifies CASSPDSGLYEQYF. Drawing the rest from reference TRBV5-1 and TRBJ2-7, the complete variable domain is KAGVTQTPRYLIKTRGQQVTLSCSPISGHRSVSWYQQTPGQGLQFLFEYFSETQRNKGNFPGRFSGRQFSNSRSEMNVSTLELGDSALYLCASSPDSGLYEQYFGPGTRLTVT.

The chain recombines TRBV6-1 with TRBJ2-1; D is uncertain. V lost 1 base to trimming and J lost 4 bases, with 5 bases between them. CDR3 length: 13 residues. Germline V gene sequence: CDR1 MNHNS, CDR2 SASEGT. The CDR3 region has the DNA TGTGCCAGCAGTGAAGAATCATACAATGAGCAGTTCTTC. Encoded protein: CASSEESYNEQFF.

This clonotype has ten or more counts. The gene calls are TRBV7-2 and TRBJ2-7, with TRBD2 matching over 13 bases. The CDR3 covers 15 residues. Losses at the gene ends were 4 bases for V and 7 bases for J; bases not matched to a gene: 7. In germline, CDR1 is SGHTA, CDR2 FQGNSA. CDR3 nucleotide sequence: TGTGCCAGCAGCTCGAGACTAGCGGGAGGAGAAGAGCAGTACTTC. Translated, it gives CASSSRLAGGEEQYF.

This clonotype has at least ten counts. The chain uses TRBV5-1 and TRBJ2-3; TRBD1 agrees at 7 bases. V dropped 3 bases and J dropped 2; count of bases not matched to a gene: 6. This CDR3 region has 15 residues. Germline lookup yields CDR1 SGHRS and CDR2 YFSETQ. CDR3 sequence (DNA): TGCGCCAGCAGCTCACAGGGGCGCCTCACAGATACGCAGTATTTT. This gives the protein CASSSQGRLTDTQYF.

The rearrangement links TRBV2 to TRBJ1-3, with unresolved D. In germline, CDR1 is SNHLY, CDR2 FYNNEI. Trimming removed 0 bases from V and 5 bases from J, with 2 bases in between. CDR3 size: 12 residues. The CDR3 loop reads CASSEARNTIYF. Written as DNA, the CDR3 is TGTGCCAGCAGTGAAGCAAGAAACACCATATATTTT.

This clonotype was detected ten times or more. The rearrangement uses TRBV7-9 and TRBJ1-1; no firm D call. This CDR3 contains 13 residues. Per the germline V gene, CDR1 is SEHNR and CDR2 is FQNEAQ (reference sequence). Trimming took off 6 bases at V and 1 base at J, with 9 bases between the two ends. As DNA, the CDR3 is TGTGCCAGCAGTTTATTGGGGAACACTGAAGCTTTCTTT. Translation gives CASSLLGNTEAFF.

In this sample, this clonotype turned up a few times. V and J are TRBV24-1 and TRBJ2-5; a weak D match, TRBD2 (6 bases). This CDR3 spans 13 amino acids. V lost 5 bases and J 3 bases, leaving 9 bases between the germline ends. The germline gives CDR1 KGHDR, CDR2 SFDVKD. CDR3 DNA sequence: TGTGCCACCAGTGGGCCGGGGGAAGAGACCCAGTACTTC. Its protein is CATSGPGEETQYF.

This clonotype was recorded many times. The rearrangement joins TRBV18 to TRBJ2-7; 8 bases match TRBD2. This CDR3 has 14 amino acids. Germline CDR1 is KGHSH and CDR2 is LQKENI. V was pared by 6 bases and J by 4 bases, with 8 bases of the junction left unmatched. CDR3 coding DNA: TGTGCCAGCTCTCAGACTAGCGTGGAGTACGAGCAGTACTTC. This encodes CASSQTSVEYEQYF.

In this sample, this clonotype turned up many times. This chain connects TRBV20-1 to TRBJ2-7, with TRBD2 matching 8 bases. Per the germline V gene, CDR1 is DFQATT and CDR2 is SNEGSKA (reference sequence). The CDR3 spans 16 residues. Germline trimming cut 6 bases from V and 2 bases from J; bases unmatched to any gene: 15. CDR3 residues: CSATDSSSGTTYEQYF. DNA of the CDR3: TGCAGTGCCACGGATTCGAGTAGCGGGACAACCTACGAGCAGTACTTC.

This clonotype was seen many times. CDR3 DNA: TGCAGTGCTAGAGATAGTTCAACTATCACAGATACGCAGTATTTT. This encodes CSARDSSTITDTQYF. The V call is TRBV20-1, the J call TRBJ2-3; unclear D gene. The germline V gene has CDR1 DFQATT and CDR2 SNEGSKA (reference sequence). The ends were cut back, 0 bases at V and 2 bases at J, with 12 bases in the middle. The CDR3 has 15 amino acids.

This clonotype has a handful of counts. V is TRBV6-2 or TRBV6-3 and J is TRBJ2-6; the D is unclear. Germline CDR1 and CDR2: MNHEY and SVGEGT. V gave up 1 base and J gave up 0 bases, with 7 bases separating them. The length of the CDR3 is 16 residues. CDR3: CASSYFGISGANVLTF. The CDR3 DNA sequence: TGTGCCAGCAGTTACTTCGGAATCTCTGGGGCCAACGTCCTGACTTTC.

This clonotype was seen many times. J is TRBJ1-1 and V is TRBV20-1; tentative D call: TRBD1 (6 bases). This CDR3 comprises 13 residues. The V end was cut by 6 bases, the J end by 1 base, with 12 bases between. CDR1 is DFQATT and CDR2 is SNEGSKA in the germline V gene (reference sequence). Here the CDR3 reads CSAPDRRNTEAFF. DNA of the CDR3: TGCAGTGCACCAGACAGGAGGAACACTGAAGCTTTCTTT.

Many counts were recorded for this clonotype. The V call is TRBV28, the J call TRBJ2-1; perhaps TRBD1 as D (6 bases). The CDR3 is 14 residues long. Germline assignment: CDR1 MDHEN and CDR2 SYDVKM. The V gene lost 5 bases and the J gene lost 10 bases, with 18 bases spanning the gap. CDR3: CASSKPQGNREQFF. CDR3 nucleotides: TGTGCCAGCAGTAAACCACAGGGAAATAGGGAGCAGTTCTTC.

This clonotype came up a few times. The J gene is TRBJ2-5, the V gene TRBV28; perhaps TRBD2 as D (5 bases). Trimming removed 3 bases at V and 5 bases at J, with 19 bases between. Germline V gene sequence: CDR1 MDHEN, CDR2 SYDVKM. This CDR3 is built from 16 residues. In DNA, the CDR3 is TGTGCCAGCAGTTTCTCCGGGCGGGCCTCAAGCGAGACCCAGTACTTC. This translates into CASSFSGRASSETQYF.

This clonotype was recorded at least ten times. The V call is TRBV28, the J call TRBJ2-2; D is unresolved. V was shortened by 5 bases and J by 0 bases, with 10 bases between the two germline ends. The CDR3 is made up of 15 amino acids. CDR1 is MDHEN and CDR2 is SYDVKM in the germline V gene. This CDR3 reads CASSTRLANTGELFF. DNA of the CDR3: TGTGCCAGCAGTACCCGGCTCGCGAACACCGGGGAGCTGTTTTTT.

Only a few counts were recorded for this clonotype. The rearrangement links TRBV6-1 to TRBJ2-7, with 10 nucleotides matching TRBD2. This CDR3 comprises 15 residues. With 6 bases clipped from V and 2 bases from J, the junction kept 7 bases outside the gene matches. Germline values: CDR1 MNHNS, CDR2 SASEGT. The CDR3 loop is CASRERTSGPYEQYF. The CDR3 DNA reads as TGTGCCAGCAGAGAAAGGACTAGCGGTCCCTACGAGCAGTACTTC.

This clonotype was counted a single time. V and J are TRBV19 and TRBJ2-2; D perhaps matches TRBD1 (6 bases). In germline, CDR1 is LNHDA, CDR2 SQIVND (reference sequence). This CDR3 contains 15 residues. V was clipped by 8 bases and J by 6 bases, with 19 bases between them. This chain's CDR3 is CASSDSPSQAGELFF. CDR3 DNA: TGTGCCAGTTCGGACAGTCCCAGTCAGGCCGGGGAGCTGTTTTTT.

The V and J genes are TRBV10-3 and TRBJ2-1; 11 bases align to TRBD2. Trimming cost V 10 bases and J 8 bases; bases outside gene matches: 13. CDR1 and CDR2 from the germline V gene are ENHRY and SYGVKD. This CDR3 has 15 residues. The CDR3 DNA reads TGTGCCACCTATCCAGGGACTAGCGGCCCACATGAGCAGTTCTTC. This sequence encodes CATYPGTSGPHEQFF.

This clonotype was detected only a few times. CDR3 residues: CASRESQVASDTQYF. CDR3 nucleotide sequence: TGTGCCAGTAGAGAGAGTCAAGTGGCGTCAGATACGCAGTATTTT. The chain links TRBV19 to TRBJ2-3; D is unresolved. In germline, CDR1 is LNHDA, CDR2 SQIVND (reference sequence). CDR3 length: 15 residues. Trimming pared 6 bases from V and 4 bases from J, leaving 17 bases between.

At least ten counts were recorded for this clonotype. The chain recombines TRBV18 with TRBJ1-2; no reliable D call. V lost 3 bases to trimming and J lost 0 bases, with 11 bases between them. Germline loops: CDR1 KGHSH, CDR2 LQKENI. CDR3 length equals 15 residues. CDR3 protein: CASSPPPPTNYGYTF. The DNA for the CDR3 is TGTGCCAGCTCACCCCCCCCCCCAACTAACTATGGCTACACCTTC. Full variable domain (missing parts from reference TRBV18 and TRBJ1-2): NAGVMQNPRHLVRRRGQEARLRCSPMKGHSHVYWYRQLPEEGLKFMVYLQKENIIDESGMPKERFSAEFPKEGPSILRIQQVVRGDSAAYFCASSPPPPTNYGYTFGSGTRLTVV.

In this sample, this clonotype turned up many times. The chain is built from TRBV5-1 and TRBJ2-3; 11 positions agree with TRBD2. The germline gives CDR1 SGHRS, CDR2 YFSETQ. J gave up 3 bases and V 4 bases, and 16 bases lay outside the gene matches. The CDR3 is made up of 19 amino acids. CDR3 amino acids: CASSLTLAGGEGRTDTQYF. CDR3 nucleotide sequence: TGCGCCAGCAGCCTTACATTAGCGGGAGGGGAAGGGAGGACAGATACGCAGTATTTT.

This clonotype was picked up a small number of times. This clone may be a read error of a much larger clone one base away. This chain uses TRBV28 with TRBJ2-7; D is possibly TRBD2 (5 bases). The V gene's germline CDR1 is MDHEN and CDR2 SYDVKM. Trimming took 7 bases from V and 3 from J, leaving 16 bases between them. The CDR3 has 14 amino acids. CDR3: CASIGLSANYEQYF. For the CDR3, the DNA is TGTGCCAGCATTGGACTCTCTGCAAACTACGAGCAGTACTTC.

This clonotype was detected ten times or more. The gene calls are TRBV2 and TRBJ1-5; D not certain. Germline V gives CDR1 SNHLY, CDR2 FYNNEI. This CDR3 has 14 amino acids. The V gene lost 3 bases and the J gene lost 1 base, with 7 bases spanning the gap. In DNA form, the CDR3 reads TGTGCCAGCAGTGAGTTCGTCAGCAATCAGCCCCAGCATTTT. Translation: CASSEFVSNQPQHF.

This clonotype came up many times. V gene TRBV7-2 combines with J gene TRBJ2-1; D ambiguous. Germline CDR1 and CDR2: SGHTA and FQGNSA. V dropped 3 bases and J dropped 5 bases, with 5 bases sitting between them. The CDR3 contains 12 residues. The CDR3: CASSLAHNEQFF. CDR3 coding DNA: TGTGCCAGCAGCTTGGCCCACAATGAGCAGTTCTTC.

The chain links TRBV20-1 to TRBJ2-2, with 7 bases that match TRBD2. CDR1 and CDR2 from the germline V gene are DFQATT and SNEGSKA (reference sequence). Trimming cost V 6 bases and J 8 bases; bases outside gene matches: 12. There are 14 residues in the CDR3. The DNA for the CDR3 is TGCAGTGCCAGCGGGGTAACCAAGGGTGGGGAGCTGTTTTTT. Its translation is CSASGVTKGGELFF.

The sample holds many counts of this clonotype. The chain carries TRBV18 and TRBJ1-2; D remains unclear. Germline-derived CDR1 and CDR2 are KGHSH and LQKENI. The V end was cut by 3 bases, the J end by 2 bases, with 7 bases between. The length of the CDR3 is 13 residues. As DNA, the CDR3 is TGTGCCAGCTCACCCGACACAAACTATGGCTACACCTTC. Protein sequence: CASSPDTNYGYTF.

This clonotype has ten or more counts. V gene TRBV7-3 combines with J gene TRBJ2-7, with TRBD2 matching 10 bases. This CDR3 has 15 amino acids. Trimming at V came to 5 bases and at J to 6 bases, leaving 10 bases not matched to a gene. The germline CDR1 and CDR2 sequences are SGHTA and FQGTGA. This CDR3 reads CASSASGTSEGEQYF. CDR3 DNA: TGTGCCAGCAGCGCCTCCGGGACTAGCGAAGGCGAGCAGTACTTC.

This clonotype was picked up a small number of times. The chain links TRBV25-1 to TRBJ2-3; TRBD2 might be the D (6 bases). Trimming left V 6 bases short and J 2 bases short, with 15 bases between. From germline, CDR1 is MGHDK and CDR2 SYGVNS. The CDR3 is made up of 15 amino acids. CDR3 region: CASSAAGPDTDTQYF. The CDR3 DNA is TGTGCCAGCAGCGCAGCGGGTCCCGACACAGATACGCAGTATTTT.

This clonotype was detected only a few times. The CDR3 reads CASRRDREGYQPQHF. The CDR3 DNA sequence: TGTGCCAGCAGACGCGACAGGGAGGGGTATCAGCCCCAGCATTTT. The gene calls are TRBV6-1 and TRBJ1-5; 7 bases are shared with TRBD1. The V segment lost 6 bases and the J segment 5 bases; nucleotides outside the gene matches: 10. The CDR3 has 15 residues. CDR1 is MNHNS and CDR2 is SASEGT in the germline V gene.

This clonotype showed up just a few times. The chain employs TRBV12-3 or TRBV12-4 and TRBJ2-7; D call uncertain. The CDR3 spans 15 residues. Between the trimmed V and J ends, which lost 5 bases and 9 bases, there was a span of 23 bases. For the CDR3, the DNA is TGTGCCAGCAGTCCCCCGCCTTGGATGCTACGAGGGCAGTACTTC. This gives the protein CASSPPPWMLRGQYF.